This T cell receptor beta chain comes out of a study of naive and memory T cell subsets (dated by TCRdb to about 2017). For the wider study: An open-source, UMI-based TCR alpha and beta sequencing pipeline was applied to sorted naive and memory peripheral blood T cell subsets. The functional CMV T cell responses agreed completely with IgG serology results. RNA was DNase-treated and reverse transcribed with TCR constant-region primers, mostly using SuperScript III.

This clonotype appeared many times. Its antigen is not yet known. No clone much larger than this one lies a single base away; base qualities are absent. Libraries were made using UMI-ligation and nested PCR. To cover both TRBC1 and TRBC2, the beta constant-region primer consisted of an equimolar mix of two oligonucleotides. T4 RNA ligase 1 ligated a single-stranded oligonucleotide carrying the SP2 primer and a 12-nucleotide UMI to the cDNA 3' end. Four rounds of PCR, combining the SP2 primer with nested alpha and beta constant-region primers, were used to amplify the ligated cDNA. The ligation reaction was incubated at 16°C for about 20-25 hours. PCR2 was typically performed as a SYBR Green qPCR and was stopped at a predetermined threshold so that over-amplification was prevented. Every purification after the first one was done using Agencourt AMPure XP magnetic beads. Libraries were quantified by Qubit and checked on a TapeStation, where a main peak was expected near 650 bp. Sequencing of the pooled libraries was done on an Illumina MiSeq using v2 2x251 paired-end kits, which typically yielded about 0.85-2 million reads per sample. Each sample library was pooled at about 4.4 nM, and roughly 5-8% PhiX was included to improve cluster recognition. Per the source publication's procedure: V and J genes were assigned to Demultiplexor-processed FASTQ reads by Decombinator through tag matching, with a single base-pair mismatch being allowed. By using UMIs, Collapsinator corrected both sequencing errors and the frequency errors caused by PCR heterogeneity. CDR3Translator translated TCRs and extracted CDR3s from the conserved cysteine to the FGXG phenylalanine, flagging non-productive sequences. Repertoires were subsampled to equal numbers of UMI-defined TCRs before Gini, Shannon entropy and inverse Simpson indices were calculated. Clonotype abundance distributions were fitted to a power law by maximum likelihood within the linear range. On one naive CD8 sample, the pipeline and MIGEC gave similar UMI counts, unique TCR numbers and clonal distributions. The repertoires were searched for some 7,300 CMV-associated CDR3 sequences that had been compiled from VDJdb and a published dataset. The public sequencing data were trimmed at Q25 with fastp and processed into clonotypes with MiXCR by TCRdb, which kept only in-frame beta chains. Each entry merges the rows of one CDR3 protein and shows their most common DNA and genes. The V and J calls shown here were made by TCRdb, not taken from the authors' results. Within this sample are tens of thousands of distinct CDR3 sequences, with about 12% of them counted one time only. The ten largest clones capture roughly 0.9% of the sample.

Beyond this particular receptor, the publication reports: RNA-based TCR counts may be affected by expression changes linked to T cell activation and differentiation. Each clonotype was defined as a single alpha or beta chain sequence rather than as a paired alpha/beta receptor. The abundance of TCRs followed a power law with an exponent that differed between naive and memory subsets yet stayed consistent across the three individuals. No ground truth was available to validate the repertoire findings for the naive and memory subsets. Once error correction was done, more than 90% of naive TCR sequences showed up just once, which made the naive abundance distributions much steeper than those of the memory subsets. In both CD4 and CD8 cells, the Gini index increased while Shannon and inverse Simpson diversity decreased from naive through CM, EM and EMRA.

TCR alpha and beta chain libraries were amplified separately from the second PCR step onward. To determine each donor's CMV status, fresh PBMCs were stimulated overnight with CMV viral lysate, and IFNgamma production from CD4+ T cells was then assessed. Miltenyi beads were used first to positively select CD4 T cells, and CD8 T cells were then positively selected from the CD4-negative fraction. After staining for CD3, CD4, CD8, CD45RA, CD27 and a live/dead dye, cells were sorted on a BD Aria II into four subsets based on CD45RA and CD27. Three healthy volunteers provided blood, and the blood of each volunteer was split into CD4 and CD8 T cells and then into four differentiation subsets. Roughly 0.11 L of peripheral blood was collected from each donor, and PBMC were isolated by Ficoll-Paque PLUS density-gradient centrifugation. The sorted cells were lysed in RLT buffer, after which RNA was extracted using a Qiagen RNeasy kit and kept at -80 degrees C.

From its cysteine to its phenylalanine, the CDR3 spans 15 amino acids. Kept here is only the CDR3 DNA, which spans 45 bases and is read in frame from base 1. A distance of 14 bases separates the germline ends of V and J, which lose 3 bases and 2 bases respectively. Looking up the germline V gene yields CDR1 SGHRS and CDR2 YFSETQ. The V gene is TRBV5-1 and the J gene is TRBJ2-5; the D segment could be TRBD1, given 6 matching bases. The origin of this receptor is a human donor in good health. Material: central memory CD4+ T cells from blood. The cell subset or site tag for this specimen amounts to: central memory, CD45RA- CD27+. The nucleotide sequence reads TGCGCCAGCAGCTCCACCCGGGACAAACAAGAGACCCAGTACTTC. Its protein reads: CASSSTRDKQETQYF.